This entry lists 6 T cell receptor beta chains sequenced from one sample in a study of cytotoxic CD8 clonotypes in ibrutinib-treated CLL. Sequenced by immunoSEQ multiplex PCR; TCRdb stores in-frame clones only, minus some. The sample lists 150,000 to 250,000 clones, around 72% occurring once. The sequencing used PBMCs, collected after 24 months of ibrutinib treatment. These receptors came from a human donor with chronic lymphocytic leukemia.

The chain is built from TRBV29-1 and TRBJ2-7; tentatively, D is TRBD1 (5 bases). Trimming cost V 5 bases and J 1 base, with 9 bases left between them. The CDR3 extends over 12 amino acids. Germline-derived CDR1 and CDR2 are SQVTM and ANQGSEA. CDR3 amino acids: CSVSTGSYEQYF. As DNA, the CDR3 is TGCAGCGTTTCAACAGGTTCCTACGAGCAGTACTTC.

V usage is TRBV6-6 and J usage is TRBJ2-7, with D tentatively TRBD2 (6 bases). The CDR3 runs to 16 residues. V lost 0 bases and J lost 3, with 15 bases in between. Germline CDR1 MNHNY, CDR2 SVGAGI (reference sequence). As DNA, the CDR3 is TGTGCCAGCAGTTACTCTGCGACTAGATGGGGCTACGAGCAGTACTTC. Its translation is CASSYSATRWGYEQYF.

In this sample, this clone turned up a few times. This chain links TRBV10-3 with TRBJ1-4; D unresolved. Trimming pared 11 bases from V and 5 bases from J, leaving 12 bases between. CDR1 and CDR2 from the germline V gene are ENHRY and SYGVKD. The CDR3 has 12 residues. The CDR3 nucleotides are TGTGCCTCATCGACTCAAAATGAAAAACTGTTTTTT. Amino acid sequence: CASSTQNEKLFF.

The J gene is TRBJ2-2, the V gene TRBV4-1; the D gene is possibly TRBD2 (6 bases). V lost 3 bases and J lost 2, with 16 bases in between. This CDR3 has 17 residues. Germline V gene lookup returns CDR1 MGHRA and CDR2 YSYEKL. The CDR3 region is CASSQGGRQLNTGELFF. The CDR3 nucleotides are TGCGCCAGCAGCCAGGGGGGACGTCAATTAAACACCGGGGAGCTGTTTTTT.

V usage is TRBV29-1 and J usage is TRBJ2-7, with 14 positions matching TRBD2. This CDR3 is built from 15 residues. From germline, CDR1 is SQVTM and CDR2 ANQGSEA. J lost 6 bases, V lost 7 bases, and 11 bases had no gene match. As DNA, the CDR3 is TGCAGCGCCTCCCCGACTAGCGGGAGGGTGGGCGAGCAGTACTTC. Its protein product is CSASPTSGRVGEQYF.

This clone was observed a handful of times. The V gene is TRBV4-2, the J gene TRBJ1-2; D gene ambiguous. The CDR3 runs 12 residues. The V and J ends lost 0 bases and 8 bases respectively, with 7 bases between them. CDR1 is LGHNA and CDR2 is YNFKEQ in the germline V gene. The CDR3 DNA reads TGTGCCAGCAGCCAAGACCCCTGGGGCTACACCTTC. Its protein product is CASSQDPWGYTF.